The clone carrying this T cell receptor (beta chain) was seen only once. This sample was taken from a study of blood T cell repertoires in COVID-19. Study-wide context: Collection of acute and convalescent COVID-19 samples took place in the United States, Italy and Spain. Sources were T cells, B-cell-depleted T cells, or PBMCs; the material itself was cDNA or gDNA.

The length of the CDR3 is 15 residues. Trimming cost V 3 bases and J 7 bases, with 15 bases left between them. CDR1 is MGHDK and CDR2 is SYGVNS in the germline V gene. Recovered participants had two consecutive negative NP/OP PCR tests, healthcare professional clearance, or symptom resolution. Per the original methods: Nucleated cell number was recorded as an estimate derived from reference gene primer amplification. Some clones are missing from TCRdb's copy, which holds only in-frame ones; the method was immunoSEQ multiplex PCR. The DNA gave D and trimming, while V, J and clone size come from that table. The sample lists approximately 500,000 clones, approximately 87% occurring once.

The TCR was taken from a woman in her thirties or forties who had recovered from COVID-19. The chain joins TRBV25-1 to TRBJ2-2, with D tentatively TRBD1 (6 bases). The sample consisted of PBMCs or T cells enriched from blood (not recorded which). The CDR3 nucleotides are TGTGCCAGCAGTGATAGTACTACAGGGATCGGGGAGCTGTTTTTT. As protein: CASSDSTTGIGELFF.